Reported below is one T cell receptor beta chain. Profiled with immunoSEQ multiplex PCR; TCRdb holds only in-frame clones, not every one. The data show tens of thousands of clones, with less than 95% seen just once and less than 4.5% held by the top ten. This specimen comes from a study of control samples from healthy donors and cancer patients. V lost 3 bases to trimming and J lost 8 bases, with 11 bases between them. This CDR3 spans 13 amino acids. CDR1 MDHEN and CDR2 SYDVKM come from the germline V gene. The sequenced sample consisted of blood. This TCR derives from a man aged 30 to 39 in good health. The chain couples TRBV28 to TRBJ1-3; no reliable D call. The CDR3 DNA sequence: TGTGCCAGCAGTTTTGTCTCCGGGTACACCATATATTTT. Translation: CASSFVSGYTIYF.